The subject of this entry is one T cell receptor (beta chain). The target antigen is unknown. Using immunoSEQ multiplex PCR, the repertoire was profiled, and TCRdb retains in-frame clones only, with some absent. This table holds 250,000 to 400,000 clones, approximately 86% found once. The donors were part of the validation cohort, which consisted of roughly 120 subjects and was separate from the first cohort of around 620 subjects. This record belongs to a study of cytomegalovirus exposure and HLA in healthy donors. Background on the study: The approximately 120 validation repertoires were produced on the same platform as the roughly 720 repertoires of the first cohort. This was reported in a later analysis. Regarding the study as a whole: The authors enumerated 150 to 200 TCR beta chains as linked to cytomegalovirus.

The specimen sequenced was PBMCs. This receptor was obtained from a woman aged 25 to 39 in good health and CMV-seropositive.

CDR3: CASRVQGGETQYF. The DNA of the CDR3 is TGTGCCAGCAGAGTACAGGGCGGGGAGACCCAGTACTTC. The chain is built from TRBV6-1 and TRBJ2-5; the D gene is possibly TRBD1 (6 bases). The V and J ends lost 6 bases and 5 bases respectively, with 13 bases between them. The CDR3 extends over 13 amino acids. Looked up from germline, CDR1 is MNHNS and CDR2 is SASEGT.